A selection of T cell receptor beta chains follows, all from one sample in a study of control samples from healthy donors and cancer patients. Assay used: immunoSEQ multiplex PCR; TCRdb lists only in-frame clones, some missing. The repertoire holds about 120,000 clones, with around 88% as singletons. Sequencing input: blood. The source of these receptors is a man aged 35-49 years in good health. CDR3s leave out the opening cysteine and the closing phenylalanine or tryptophan. Each record gives: V gene, J gene, CDR3 protein.

v_gene: TRBV29-1
j_gene: TRBJ1-2
CDR3aa: SGQGTNYGYT

v_gene: TRBV3-1/TRBV3-2
j_gene: TRBJ2-7
CDR3aa: ASSQDGTGRNDEQY

v_gene: TRBV2
j_gene: TRBJ1-2
CDR3aa: ASSTSGAYYGYT

v_gene: TRBV4-1
j_gene: TRBJ2-7
CDR3aa: ASSQVRGYEQY

v_gene: TRBV18
j_gene: TRBJ2-5
CDR3aa: ASSRSRGEETQY

v_gene: TRBV4-1
j_gene: TRBJ2-2
CDR3aa: ASSHLGAGANTGELF

v_gene: TRBV5-1
j_gene: TRBJ1-2
CDR3aa: ASSLVQGGGYT

v_gene: TRBV7-9
j_gene: TRBJ1-1
CDR3aa: ASSLIPGANVYTEAF

v_gene: TRBV10-2
j_gene: TRBJ1-5
CDR3aa: ASATGLAQPQH

v_gene: TRBV14
j_gene: TRBJ1-2
CDR3aa: ASSQDTNYGYT

v_gene: TRBV2
j_gene: TRBJ1-2
CDR3aa: ASSGWVGQGNGGYT

v_gene: TRBV4-2
j_gene: TRBJ2-2
CDR3aa: ASSQTAGGDTGELF

v_gene: TRBV9
j_gene: TRBJ1-2
CDR3aa: ASSVGGESYGYT

v_gene: TRBV12-3/TRBV12-4
j_gene: TRBJ2-7
CDR3aa: ASRDSVSYEQY

v_gene: TRBV12-3/TRBV12-4
j_gene: TRBJ1-6
CDR3aa: ASSYGRGSPLH

v_gene: TRBV9
j_gene: TRBJ2-3
CDR3aa: ASGGTSTDTQY

v_gene: TRBV3-1/TRBV3-2
j_gene: TRBJ1-3
CDR3aa: ASSLTGSGNTIY

v_gene: TRBV29-1
j_gene: TRBJ2-2
CDR3aa: SVADGNTGELF

v_gene: TRBV27
j_gene: TRBJ1-6
CDR3aa: ASRPPGAHNSPLH

v_gene: TRBV6-6
j_gene: TRBJ2-5
CDR3aa: ASSQRGDQETQY

v_gene: TRBV5-4
j_gene: TRBJ1-2
CDR3aa: ASSLDRVTYGYT

v_gene: TRBV6-6
j_gene: TRBJ1-5
CDR3aa: ASSFPDSYSNQPQH

v_gene: TRBV5-1
j_gene: TRBJ1-1
CDR3aa: ASSLNPGGRTEAF

v_gene: TRBV18
j_gene: TRBJ2-7
CDR3aa: ASSPPRQVTDIAEQY

v_gene: TRBV7-2
j_gene: TRBJ2-1
CDR3aa: ASSLGHSRF

v_gene: TRBV4-3
j_gene: TRBJ1-3
CDR3aa: ASSQDRSIGNTIY

v_gene: TRBV7-2
j_gene: TRBJ2-7
CDR3aa: ASRPNGGSYEQY